Listed below are T cell receptor beta chains from one sample, sequenced in a study of blood T cells in healthy people across ages. Each CDR3 protein gets one entry after TCRdb re-called the 5' RACE reads with MiXCR. Among some 900,000 distinct CDR3 sequences listed, roughly 52% were seen once. Sequences were obtained from blood. Receptors originate from a man aged 25-40 years in good health. Each CDR3 is given with its conserved first and last residue. A D gene is named only where the DNA matches it firmly. A clone size is listed for some rows: how often the clone was seen (once, few, many), or a class if it is expanded.

v_gene	abundance	j_gene	d_gene	CDR3aa	CDR3nt
TRBV6-4	many	TRBJ2-1	NA	CASSESGTIGEQFF	TGTGCCAGCAGTGAATCCGGGACGATCGGTGAGCAGTTCTTC
TRBV27	NA	TRBJ2-7	NA	CASSWDTGNEQYF	TGTGCCAGCAGTTGGGACACCGGAAACGAGCAGTACTTC
TRBV4-1	NA	TRBJ1-2	TRBD1	CPSSQDSGTGYIYGYTF	TGCCCCAGCAGCCAAGATAGTGGGACAGGATATATCTATGGCTACACCTTC
TRBV4-1	NA	TRBJ1-2	TRBD1	CASSFPARQGARRNYGYTF	TGCGCCAGCAGCTTTCCGGCCAGGCAGGGGGCAAGAAGGAACTATGGCTACACCTTC
TRBV6-6	many	TRBJ2-3	NA	CASGASGADTQYF	TGTGCCAGCGGAGCGTCGGGTGCAGATACGCAGTATTTT
TRBV5-5	few	TRBJ1-4	NA	CASSPGRRATTNEKLFF	TGTGCCAGCAGCCCGGGACGGCGAGCTACGACTAATGAAAAACTGTTTTTT
TRBV4-1	few	TRBJ2-5	NA	CASSQGGSAETQYF	TGCGCCAGCAGCCAAGGTGGGTCGGCCGAGACCCAGTACTTC
TRBV4-1	few	TRBJ1-1	NA	CASSQDAGRGTEAFF	TGCGCCAGCAGCCAAGATGCAGGAAGGGGCACTGAAGCTTTCTTT
TRBV9	NA	TRBJ2-6	NA	CASSVVGPGANVLTF	TGTGCCAGCAGCGTAGTGGGGCCCGGGGCCAACGTCCTGACTTTC
TRBV3-1	NA	TRBJ2-1	NA	CASSQDRFETSEQFF	TGTGCCAGCAGCCAAGATCGGTTCGAGACCAGTGAGCAGTTCTTC
TRBV9	NA	TRBJ2-1	TRBD1	CASSVDEGRSSGGRYNEQFF	TGTGCCAGCAGCGTCGATGAAGGACGGAGCTCAGGGGGCCGGTACAATGAGCAGTTCTTC
TRBV4-1	NA	TRBJ1-2	NA	CASSQGERGGGYTF	TGCGCCAGCAGCCAAGGTGAAAGGGGAGGTGGCTACACCTTC
TRBV4-2	NA	TRBJ2-3	TRBD2	CASSQRKWLAGARSTDTQYF	TGTGCCAGCAGCCAAAGGAAATGGCTAGCGGGGGCGCGAAGCACAGATACGCAGTATTTT
TRBV6-6	NA	TRBJ2-3	NA	CASSPPDGGTDTQYF	TGTGCCAGCAGTCCCCCGGACGGGGGAACAGATACGCAGTATTTT
TRBV7-2	NA	TRBJ2-5	NA	CASSPGVRGASQETQYF	TGTGCCAGCAGCCCCGGTGTCAGGGGCGCTTCCCAAGAGACCCAGTACTTC
TRBV4-2	NA	TRBJ2-7	TRBD2	CASSQNSGSQYEQYF	TGTGCCAGCAGCCAAAATAGCGGGAGTCAATACGAGCAGTACTTC
TRBV5-1	few	TRBJ2-3	NA	CASDEAPGALDTQYF	TGCGCCAGCGACGAGGCCCCGGGAGCTCTAGATACGCAGTATTTT
TRBV4-3	NA	TRBJ2-1	NA	CANSQDVVSQQFF	TGCGCCAACAGCCAAGATGTGGTTTCCCAGCAGTTCTTC
TRBV4-2	few	TRBJ2-7	NA	CASSQEVGLGGYEQYF	TGTGCCAGCAGCCAAGAGGTTGGTCTAGGCGGCTACGAGCAGTACTTC
TRBV9	NA	TRBJ1-2	NA	CASSVVPGMDGYTF	TGTGCCAGCAGCGTAGTCCCAGGGATGGATGGCTACACCTTC
TRBV27	few	TRBJ1-4	NA	CASSTGLTNEKLFF	TGTGCCAGTTCAACGGGACTTACTAATGAAAAACTGTTTTTT
TRBV7-2	NA	TRBJ2-3	NA	CACSLVFAGTDTQYF	TGTGCCTGCAGCTTAGTCTTTGCGGGAACAGATACGCAGTATTTT
TRBV5-1	NA	TRBJ1-5	TRBD1	CASSLDPQGSNQPQHF	TGCGCCAGCAGCTTGGATCCACAGGGGAGCAATCAGCCCCAGCATTTT